This TCR beta chain was profiled in a study of blood T cell repertoires in COVID-19. Study-level information: Acute and convalescent COVID-19 samples came from the United States, Italy and Spain. PBMCs, B-cell-depleted T cells, or T cells provided the cDNA or gDNA that made up the material.

The CDR3 contains 17 residues. Trimming removed 7 bases at V and 3 bases at J, with 22 bases between. CDR1 is MGHRA, CDR2 YSYEKL, per germline. Data came from immunoSEQ multiplex PCR; TCRdb stores just in-frame clones and leaves some out. The sample has roughly 49,000 clones; around nine tenths are singletons. The receptor was isolated from an elderly woman with acute or convalescent COVID-19. Material: peripheral blood. The chain employs TRBV4-1 and TRBJ1-5, with D hard to call. The DNA of the CDR3 is TGCGCCAGCACCTCAAGGCCCCTCTCGGGTGACAATCAGCCCCAGCATTTT. Protein: CASTSRPLSGDNQPQHF.